This passage covers 14 T cell receptor beta chains from one sample sequenced in a study of blood T cell repertoires in COVID-19. Produced via immunoSEQ multiplex PCR; TCRdb's table is partial and in-frame only. The sample records 350,000 to 450,000 clones, less than 85% being singletons. Sequenced input: peripheral blood. These receptors were taken from a woman between 18 and 29 years old with acute or convalescent COVID-19.

The sample holds one count of this clone. This chain joins TRBV19 and TRBJ2-7, with 7 positions matching TRBD1. Germline V gene data show CDR1 as LNHDA and CDR2 as SQIVND (reference sequence). Trimming at V came to 4 bases and at J to 4 bases, leaving 13 bases not matched to a gene. The CDR3 length is 16 residues. The CDR3 sequence: CASSTMDRPVPYEQYF. Here the CDR3 DNA reads TGTGCCAGTAGTACGATGGACAGGCCCGTTCCTTACGAGCAGTACTTC.

This sequence joins TRBV7-9 and TRBJ1-3, with D possibly being TRBD1 (6 bases). With 3 bases removed from V and 4 bases from J, the gap between germline ends came to 16 bases. The CDR3 loop spans 16 amino acids. The germline gives CDR1 SEHNR, CDR2 FQNEAQ (reference sequence). The CDR3 nucleotides are TGTGCCAGCAGCTTCTTATCCGCAGGGGACGGAAACACCATATATTTT. Translating gives CASSFLSAGDGNTIYF.

This clone was seen a single time. V is TRBV14 and J is TRBJ1-6, with 7 nucleotides matching TRBD1. Germline CDR1 and CDR2: SGHDN and FVKESK. The CDR3 spans 13 residues. The V and J ends lost 11 bases and 4 bases, in that order; junction bases with no gene match: 5. CDR3 protein: CACRDRYNSPLHF. CDR3 coding DNA: TGTGCCTGCCGGGACAGATATAATTCACCCCTCCACTTT.

This chain joins TRBV12-3 or TRBV12-4 and TRBJ1-2; tentative D call: TRBD1 (5 bases). This CDR3 comprises 13 residues. V shed 3 bases and J shed 7 bases, with 12 bases lying between them. The CDR3 sequence: CASSFEGGAGYTF. The CDR3 bases are TGTGCCAGCAGTTTTGAGGGAGGGGCTGGCTACACCTTC.

This clone was found once. This sequence joins TRBV11-1 and TRBJ1-2; TRBD1 is a possible D gene (6 bases). Trimming stripped 3 bases from V and 6 bases from J, with 14 bases between. The CDR3 length is 14 residues. Germline V gene data show CDR1 as SGHAT and CDR2 as FQDESV (reference sequence). CDR3 DNA sequence: TGTGCCAGCAGCTTTACACAGGGAATGGATGGCTACACCTTC. It encodes CASSFTQGMDGYTF.

The CDR3 sequence: CASSPRPGGRGDYGYTF. As DNA, the CDR3 is TGCGCCAGCAGCCCCCGACCGGGCGGGAGGGGGGACTATGGCTACACCTTC. This rearrangement joins TRBV5-1 to TRBJ1-2, with D possibly matching TRBD1 (6 bases). The CDR3 totals 17 residues. Trimming removed 4 bases at V and 3 bases at J, with 22 bases between. Germline V gives CDR1 SGHRS, CDR2 YFSETQ. The full variable domain, rest sourced from reference TRBV5-1 and TRBJ1-2, is KAGVTQTPRYLIKTRGQQVTLSCSPISGHRSVSWYQQTPGQGLQFLFEYFSETQRNKGNFPGRFSGRQFSNSRSEMNVSTLELGDSALYLCASSPRPGGRGDYGYTFGSGTRLTVV.

V is TRBV27 and J is TRBJ1-6, with 7 bases fitting TRBD1. The CDR3 totals 13 residues. V shed 8 bases, J shed 5 bases, and the junction held 3 bases outside the gene matches. Germline-derived CDR1 and CDR2 are MNHEY and SMNVEV (reference sequence). CDR3 loop: CASRQGHNSPLHF. DNA for the CDR3: TGTGCCAGCCGACAGGGACATAATTCACCCCTCCACTTT.

The chain is built from TRBV29-1 and TRBJ2-2; perhaps TRBD2 as D (6 bases). This CDR3 region has 13 residues. Germline CDR1 and CDR2: SQVTM and ANQGSEA. Trimming pared 6 bases from V and 7 bases from J, leaving 15 bases between. The CDR3 DNA sequence: TGCAGCGTCCGAGGAGGGGTTGGCGGGGAGCTGTTTTTT. As protein: CSVRGGVGGELFF.

The rearrangement uses TRBV3-1 (or the pseudogene TRBV3-2) and TRBJ1-4; 7 positions match TRBD1. After removal of 0 bases from V and 0 bases from J, the junction contained 7 bases not matched to a gene. The CDR3 totals 18 residues. In germline, CDR1 is LGHDT, CDR2 YNNKEL (reference sequence). CDR3 loop: CASSQEGQRRATNEKLFF. The DNA for the CDR3 is TGTGCCAGCAGCCAAGAGGGACAGAGGAGGGCAACTAATGAAAAACTGTTTTTT.

The V call is TRBV6-4, the J call TRBJ1-2; 8 nucleotides align to TRBD1. In germline, CDR1 is MRHNA, CDR2 SNTAGT. This CDR3 comprises 13 residues. The junction had 4 bases not matched to a gene; V was cut back by 6 bases and J by 4 bases. The CDR3 reads CASRADRGYGYTF. DNA of the CDR3: TGTGCCAGCAGGGCCGACAGGGGCTATGGCTACACCTTC.

The chain uses TRBV11-2 and TRBJ2-7; TRBD2 matches 7 bases. In germline, CDR1 is SGHAT, CDR2 FQNNGV. J lost 0 bases, V lost 5 bases, and 4 bases had no gene match. This CDR3 contains 14 residues. The CDR3 loop reads CASSPPGGSYEQYF. As DNA, the CDR3 is TGTGCCAGCAGCCCGCCGGGGGGCTCCTACGAGCAGTACTTC.

The J gene is TRBJ2-2, the V gene TRBV5-1; D might be TRBD1 (6 bases). The germline gives CDR1 SGHRS, CDR2 YFSETQ. Trimming removed 2 bases at V and 4 bases at J, with 15 bases between. The CDR3 runs to 16 residues. The CDR3 is CASSFPRDKPTGELFF. The CDR3 DNA follows: TGCGCCAGCAGCTTTCCCCGGGACAAACCCACCGGGGAGCTGTTTTTT.

The chain is built from TRBV5-6 and TRBJ1-4, with D unclear. CDR1 SGHDT and CDR2 YYEEEE come from the germline V gene. The CDR3 sequence is 15 residues long. With 0 bases removed from V and 3 bases from J, the gap between germline ends came to 9 bases. The CDR3 sequence is CASSLAPIPNEKLFF. DNA for the CDR3: TGTGCCAGCAGCTTGGCCCCCATTCCTAATGAAAAACTGTTTTTT. Full variable domain (rest looked up from reference TRBV5-6 and TRBJ1-4): DAGVTQSPTHLIKTRGQQVTLRCSPKSGHDTVSWYQQALGQGPQFIFQYYEEEERQRGNFPDRFSGHQFPNYSSELNVNALLLGDSALYLCASSLAPIPNEKLFFGSGTQLSVL.

This chain uses TRBV6-5 with TRBJ1-2; the match to TRBD1 covers 8 bases. V dropped 6 bases and J dropped 4; count of bases not matched to a gene: 10. Germline V CDR1 and CDR2: MNHEY, SVGAGI. This CDR3 comprises 15 residues. The CDR3 loop reads CASSLEGTGGYGYTF. In nucleotides, the CDR3 is TGTGCCAGCAGCCTCGAGGGCACAGGGGGCTATGGCTACACCTTC.